This T cell receptor beta chain was recorded in a study of T cell changes during pregnancy in multiple sclerosis (dated by TCRdb to between 2018 and 2021). In the study overall: In women with multiple sclerosis, the researchers looked at how the T cell repertoire shifted as pregnancy progressed.

Its CDR3 holds 15 amino acids, cysteine through phenylalanine. Just the 45-base CDR3 DNA is kept, in frame starting at base 1. Here V drops 0 bases and J drops 1 base, and the junction holds 2 bases not matched to any gene. Taken from the germline V gene, the CDR1 and CDR2 loops are MNHEY and SVGAGI. Library prep was done by the immunoSEQ multiplex PCR assay. TCRdb re-hosts the immuneACCESS table, in-frame sequences only. Its copies lack some clones; in the studies checked, an unresolved V gene accounts for under half of them, and the cause for the rest is not known. A total of around 40,000 clones appear in this sample, more than 85% of them only once. Just under 0.5% of the sample belongs to the ten largest clones. Notes on this clone: Its specific antigen is unknown. Within one base of it there is no much larger clone, and no base qualities were kept.

The chain is assembled from TRBV6-5 and TRBJ1-1; the central 7 bases match TRBD1. The sample in question was CD4+ T cells from peripheral blood mononuclear cells, obtained in the second trimester of pregnancy. This clonotype originated in a female donor in good health, enrolled as a control in a pregnancy study. The DNA is TGTGCCAGCAGTTACTCGAACAGGGGGAACACTGAAGCTTTCTTT. This translates into CASSYSNRGNTEAFF.